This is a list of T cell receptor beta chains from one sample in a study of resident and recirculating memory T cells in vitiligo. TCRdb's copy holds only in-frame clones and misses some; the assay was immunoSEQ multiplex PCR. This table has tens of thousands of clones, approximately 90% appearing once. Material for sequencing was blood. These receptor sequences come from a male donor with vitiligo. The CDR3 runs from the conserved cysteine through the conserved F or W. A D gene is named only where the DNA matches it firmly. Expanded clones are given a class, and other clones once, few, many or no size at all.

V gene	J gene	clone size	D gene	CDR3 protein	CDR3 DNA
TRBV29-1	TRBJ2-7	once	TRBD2	CSASTSGPYEQYF	TGCAGCGCCTCGACTAGCGGACCCTACGAGCAGTACTTC
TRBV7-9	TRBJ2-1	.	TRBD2	CASSLVSLAGANEQFF	TGTGCCAGCAGCTTAGTATCGCTAGCGGGGGCCAATGAGCAGTTCTTC
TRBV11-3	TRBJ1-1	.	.	CASSSSSDGNTEAFF	TGTGCCAGCAGCTCTTCGAGCGACGGGAACACTGAAGCTTTCTTT
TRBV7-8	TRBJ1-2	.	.	CASSPSTGFGGYTF	TGTGCCAGCAGTCCCAGTACAGGGTTTGGAGGCTACACCTTC
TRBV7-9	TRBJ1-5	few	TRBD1	CASSSTGDSNQPQHF	TGTGCCAGCAGCTCGACAGGGGATAGCAATCAGCCCCAGCATTTT
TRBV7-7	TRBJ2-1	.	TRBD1	CASSSTGTGSGEQFF	TGTGCTAGCAGCTCAACCGGGACAGGGAGCGGTGAGCAGTTCTTC
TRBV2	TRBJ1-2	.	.	CASTGQNYGYTF	TGTGCCAGCACCGGACAGAACTATGGCTACACCTTC
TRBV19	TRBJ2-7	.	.	CASSQGPLPRGEQYF	TGTGCCAGTAGTCAAGGTCCCCTCCCGAGGGGGGAGCAGTACTTC
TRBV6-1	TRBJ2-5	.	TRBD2	CASSDGRGARRETQYF	TGTGCCAGCAGTGATGGGCGGGGGGCCCGCCGCGAGACCCAGTACTTC
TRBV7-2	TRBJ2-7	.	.	CASSLGRDNSYEQYF	TGTGCCAGCAGCTTAGGCAGGGACAACTCCTACGAGCAGTACTTC
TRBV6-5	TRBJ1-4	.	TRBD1	CASSLDRGKREKLFF	TGTGCCAGCAGTTTAGACAGGGGGAAGAGAGAAAAACTGTTTTTT
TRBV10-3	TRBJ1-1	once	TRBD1	CAISGGQGGTEAFF	TGTGCCATCAGTGGCGGACAGGGTGGCACTGAAGCTTTCTTT
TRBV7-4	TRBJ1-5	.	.	CASSSETTGSGNQPQHF	TGTGCCAGCAGCTCAGAGACTACAGGGTCGGGGAATCAGCCCCAGCATTTT
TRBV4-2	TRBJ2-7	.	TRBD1	CASSQGWTGVYEQYF	TGTGCCAGCAGCCAAGGCTGGACAGGGGTCTACGAGCAGTACTTC
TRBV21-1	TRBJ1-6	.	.	CASTPRGWGGSPLHF	TGTGCCAGCACCCCTCGAGGGTGGGGTGGTTCACCCCTCCACTTT
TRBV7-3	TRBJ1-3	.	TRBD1	CASSFTGVGPGNTIYF	TGTGCCAGCAGCTTCACAGGGGTAGGGCCTGGAAACACCATATATTTT
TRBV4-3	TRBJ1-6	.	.	CASSPRGQSPLHF	TGCGCCAGCAGCCCCCGAGGTCAGTCACCCCTCCACTTT
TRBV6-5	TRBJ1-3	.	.	CASRSDSSGNTIYF	TGTGCCAGCAGATCGGACAGCTCTGGAAACACCATATATTTT
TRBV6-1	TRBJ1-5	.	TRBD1	CASHKDRVGQPQHF	TGTGCCAGCCATAAAGACAGGGTTGGTCAGCCCCAGCATTTT
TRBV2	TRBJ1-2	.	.	CASSQMTGGYTF	TGTGCCAGCAGCCAAATGACTGGCGGCTACACCTTC
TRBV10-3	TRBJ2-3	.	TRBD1	CAISPRDRDRTQYF	TGTGCCATCAGTCCTCGGGACAGGGATCGAACGCAGTATTTT
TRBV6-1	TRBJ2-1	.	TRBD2	CASSELAGGNEQFF	TGTGCCAGCAGTGAACTAGCGGGGGGCAATGAGCAGTTCTTC
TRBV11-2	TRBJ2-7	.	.	CASSLDSYEQYF	TGTGCCAGCAGCTTAGACTCGTACGAGCAGTACTTC
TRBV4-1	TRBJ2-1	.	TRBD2	CASSHLVAGGSYNEQFF	TGCGCCAGCAGCCACCTGGTAGCGGGGGGTTCCTACAATGAGCAGTTCTTC
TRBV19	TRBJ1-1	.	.	CAATSGPSSNSEAFF	TGTGCCGCTACTAGCGGGCCGTCCTCCAATTCTGAAGCTTTCTTT
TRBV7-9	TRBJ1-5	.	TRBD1	CASSLGQGVNQPQHF	TGTGCCAGCAGCTTAGGACAGGGGGTGAATCAGCCCCAGCATTTT
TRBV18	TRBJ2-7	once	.	CASSPPQGLAYEQYF	TGTGCCAGCTCACCGCCCCAGGGGCTAGCCTACGAGCAGTACTTC
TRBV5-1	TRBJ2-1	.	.	CASSWTGAYNEQFF	TGCGCCAGCAGCTGGACGGGAGCCTACAATGAGCAGTTCTTC
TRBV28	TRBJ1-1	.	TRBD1	CASSPLTTGGGTEAFF	TGTGCCAGCAGTCCCCTAACGACAGGGGGAGGCACTGAAGCTTTCTTT
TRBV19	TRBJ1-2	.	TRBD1	CASTIGQGRIYGYTF	TGTGCCAGTACCATTGGACAGGGTCGCATCTATGGCTACACCTTC
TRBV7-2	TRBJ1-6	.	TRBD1	CASSLTGTGFEPLHF	TGTGCCAGCAGCCTGACCGGGACAGGCTTTGAGCCCCTCCACTTT
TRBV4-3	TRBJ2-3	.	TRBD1	CASSQARTGGPGDTQYF	TGCGCCAGCAGCCAAGCTCGGACAGGGGGCCCCGGAGATACGCAGTATTTT
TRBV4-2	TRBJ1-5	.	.	CASSQEEGSNNQPQHF	TGTGCCAGCAGCCAAGAGGAGGGGAGTAACAATCAGCCCCAGCATTTT
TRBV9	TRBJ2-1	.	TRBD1	CASSVSGTGVGEQFF	TGTGCCAGCAGCGTAAGCGGGACAGGGGTCGGTGAGCAGTTCTTC
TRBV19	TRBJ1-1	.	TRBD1	CASLGQLNTEAFF	TGTGCCAGTTTGGGACAGCTGAACACTGAAGCTTTCTTT
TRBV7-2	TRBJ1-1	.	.	CASSARQRAEAFF	TGTGCCAGCAGCGCACGGCAGAGGGCTGAAGCTTTCTTT
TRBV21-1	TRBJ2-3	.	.	CASSGGLAGVSTDTQYF	TGTGCCAGCTCGGGGGGACTAGCGGGGGTTAGCACAGATACGCAGTATTTT
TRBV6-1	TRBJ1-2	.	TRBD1	CASRGQNYGYTF	TGTGCCAGCAGGGGACAGAACTATGGCTACACCTTC
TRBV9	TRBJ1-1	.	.	CASSVGGNTDTEAFF	TGTGCCAGCAGCGTCGGAGGTAATACGGACACTGAAGCTTTCTTT
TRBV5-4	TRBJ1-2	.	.	CASRSGPGYTF	TGTGCCAGCAGGTCAGGGCCAGGCTACACCTTC
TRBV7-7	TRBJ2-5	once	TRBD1	CASSPTGVQETQYF	TGTGCCAGCAGCCCGACAGGGGTTCAAGAGACCCAGTACTTC
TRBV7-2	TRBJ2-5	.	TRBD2	CASSLFGTSAETQYF	TGTGCCAGCAGCTTATTTGGGACTAGTGCCGAGACCCAGTACTTC